These 31 T cell receptor beta chains were all obtained from the same sample, sequenced in a study of T cells in women clearing cervical HPV infection. Sequencing was performed with immunoSEQ multiplex PCR; in TCRdb, only in-frame clones are kept and a portion is missing. Here the sample table reports about 24,000 clones. Specimen: blood buffy coat. These receptors were collected from a woman aged 18-69 years with a cervical HPV16 infection that either progressed to CIN3+ or cleared (not recorded which).

A word on this clone: The read ends 3 residues shy of where the CDR3 ends; the end is completed using the germline J gene. The V call is TRBV20-1, the J call TRBJ2-3, with 7 nucleotides matching TRBD2. Trimming cost V 6 bases and J 2 bases; bases outside gene matches: 8. This CDR3 has 14 residues. The germline V gene encodes CDR1 DFQATT and CDR2 SNEGSKA (reference sequence). CDR3 residues: CSAPSGGITDTQYF. CDR3 DNA, as far as it was read: TGCAGTGCCCCCTCGGGGGGTATCACAGATACG.

With regard to this clone: The DNA ends 3 residues before the CDR3 does, and the rest of the CDR3 is filled in from the germline J gene. This chain connects TRBV29-1 to TRBJ2-2; D may be TRBD1 (6 bases). The CDR3 loop spans 11 amino acids. Between the trimmed V and J ends, which lost 6 bases and 6 bases, there was a span of 8 bases. The germline CDR1 and CDR2 sequences are SQVTM and ANQGSEA. The CDR3 region is CSVRGPGELFF. Partial CDR3 DNA: TGCAGCGTCAGGGGACCCGGGGAG.

As regards this clone: The junction does not match germline at one end; this may be a read error. Read coverage stops 3 residues before the CDR3 terminus; the germline J gene supplies the remainder. The V call is TRBV7-9, the J call TRBJ2-3; perhaps TRBD2 as D (6 bases). The CDR3 is 15 amino acids. Germline CDR1 and CDR2: SEHNR and FQNEAQ (reference sequence). CDR3: CASSLAGGGSETQYF. The CDR3 bases that were read are TGTGCCAGCAGCTTAGCGGGGGGAGGATCAGAGACG.

Worth noting for this clone: The read terminates 3 residues ahead of where the CDR3 ends, so the germline J gene completes it. The V gene is TRBV6-2 or TRBV6-3, the J gene TRBJ2-5, with a tentative D call TRBD1 (6 bases). The CDR3 has 13 residues. V lost 7 bases and J 4 bases, leaving 13 bases between the germline ends. Per the germline V gene, CDR1 is MNHEY and CDR2 is SVGEGT. The sequenced part of the CDR3 DNA is TGTGCCAGCAACCAGGGGTCCCGAGAGACC. It translates to CASNQGSRET. The whole CDR3 sequence reads CASNQGSRETQYF.

About this clone itself: The sequenced fragment ends 3 residues before the CDR3 boundary, so the rest is inferred from the germline J gene. The gene calls are TRBV7-2 and TRBJ2-1; 7 positions match TRBD1. Germline lookup yields CDR1 SGHTA and CDR2 FQGNSA. The CDR3 spans 14 residues. V was clipped by 1 base and J by 8 bases; unmatched bases: 5. CDR3 amino acids: CASSLVYRGHEQFF. The covered CDR3 bases are TGTGCCAGCAGCTTAGTATATAGGGGGCATGAG.

About this clone: The CDR3 goes on 3 residues after the read ends, and that part is filled in from the germline J gene. This sequence joins TRBV7-2 and TRBJ1-6; no reliable D call. The CDR3 covers 15 residues. V lost 6 bases and J 4 bases, leaving 13 bases between the germline ends. Per germline, CDR1 SGHTA and CDR2 FQGNSA. The covered CDR3 bases are TGTGCCAGCAGTAGGGCAGCCGCATATAATTCACCC. Its translation: CASSRAAAYNSP. From start to end, the CDR3 is CASSRAAAYNSPLHF.

Regarding this clone: The read falls 3 residues short of the CDR3 end, and the missing part is taken from the germline J gene. V and J are TRBV18 and TRBJ1-4; 12 bases fit TRBD1. The V and J ends lost 3 bases and 3 bases, in that order; junction bases with no gene match: 5. CDR3 length: 17 residues. CDR1 is KGHSH, CDR2 LQKENI, per germline. CDR3 in amino acids: CASSPRDRGLSNEKLFF. The DNA read from the CDR3 is TGTGCCAGCTCACCCCGGGACAGGGGGCTCTCTAATGAAAAA.

Of note for this clone: The sequence runs out 3 residues before the end of the CDR3; the remainder is reconstructed from the germline J gene. The V call is TRBV19, the J call TRBJ2-4; D may be TRBD1 (6 bases). The CDR3 length is 15 residues. CDR1 LNHDA and CDR2 SQIVND come from the germline V gene (reference sequence). The CDR3 loop is CASRDRSGLNYGQYF. The covered CDR3 bases are TGTGCCAGTAGGGACAGATCGGGGTTGAACTATGGT.

To note about this clone: With the read ending 3 residues before the CDR3 end, the germline J gene is used to fill in that end. The genes are TRBV18 and TRBJ1-2; TRBD1 matches at 7 bases. The germline CDR1 and CDR2 sequences are KGHSH and LQKENI. The CDR3 consists of 14 residues. V lost 2 bases to trimming and J lost 4 bases; unmatched junction nucleotides: 4. CDR3 amino acids: CASSPGDSLYGYTF. The CDR3 DNA, read in part, is TGTGCCAGCTCACCAGGGGACAGCCTCTATGGC.

In the case of this clone: Sequencing ends 3 residues short of the CDR3 end; the germline J gene provides the rest. This sequence joins TRBV20-1 and TRBJ2-5; D is unresolved. V was shortened by 0 bases and J by 2 bases, with 10 bases between the two germline ends. The CDR3 sequence is 14 residues long. Germline V gives CDR1 DFQATT, CDR2 SNEGSKA (reference sequence). CDR3 in amino acids: CSARDGSSQETQYF. Partial CDR3 DNA: TGCAGTGCTAGAGATGGGTCTAGTCAAGAGACC.

Remarks on this clone: The read terminates 3 residues ahead of where the CDR3 ends, so the germline J gene completes it. The chain links TRBV10-3 to TRBJ2-7; TRBD2 aligns across 7 bases. Germline V CDR1 and CDR2: ENHRY, SYGVKD. The CDR3 spans 12 residues. Trimming took 5 bases from V and 5 from J; bases not matched to a gene: 3. The DNA read from the CDR3 is TGTGCCATCAGTAGCGGGAATAACGAG. Residues: CAISSGNNE. The whole CDR3 sequence is CAISSGNNEQYF.

As concerns this clone: Read data end 3 residues before the CDR3 end; the end is taken from the germline J gene. The chain carries TRBV20-1 and TRBJ2-3; TRBD1 matches at 12 bases. CDR3 length: 16 amino acids. Germline V CDR1 and CDR2: DFQATT, SNEGSKA (reference sequence). Trimming at V came to 5 bases and at J to 5 bases, leaving 11 bases not matched to a gene. The CDR3 here is CSALRPGQGARDTQYF. Incomplete CDR3 DNA: TGCAGTGCTCTTCGCCCGGGACAGGGGGCGAGAGATACG.

Comment on this clone: The read terminates 3 residues before the CDR3 end, so the remaining end is supplied by the germline J gene. The chain is built from TRBV18 and TRBJ2-7; 7 nucleotides line up with TRBD2. With 3 bases clipped from V and 3 bases from J, the junction kept 5 bases outside the gene matches. CDR1 KGHSH and CDR2 LQKENI come from the germline V gene. This CDR3 is built from 14 residues. CDR3 sequence reads: CASSPDSGGYEQYF. The CDR3 DNA, read in part, is TGTGCCAGCTCACCTGATTCGGGGGGCTACGAG.

For this clone: The DNA ends 3 residues before the CDR3 does, and the rest of the CDR3 is filled in from the germline J gene. J is TRBJ2-2 and V is TRBV7-7; the D gene is possibly TRBD2 (7 bases). CDR1 is SSHAT, CDR2 FNYEAQ, per germline (reference sequence). This CDR3 comprises 17 residues. The V and J ends lost 0 bases and 5 bases respectively, with 16 bases between them. CDR3 amino acids: CASSLAPRGARTGELFF. Partial CDR3 DNA: TGTGCCAGCAGCTTAGCCCCTCGGGGGGCGAGGACCGGGGAG.

Points on this clone: With the read ending 3 residues before the CDR3 end, the germline J gene is used to fill in that end. The J gene is TRBJ2-7, the V gene TRBV30; D is unclear. Germline values: CDR1 GTSNPN, CDR2 SVGIG (reference sequence). The CDR3 is made up of 12 amino acids. The ends were cut back, 3 bases at V and 4 bases at J, with 10 bases in the middle. CDR3 amino acids: CAWSPEPYEQYF. The CDR3 DNA, read in part, is TGTGCCTGGAGCCCAGAACCTTACGAG.

Regarding this clone: Read data end 3 residues before the CDR3 end; the end is taken from the germline J gene. V and J are TRBV2 and TRBJ2-1, with 11 nucleotides matching TRBD2. Germline CDR1 SNHLY, CDR2 FYNNEI. Trimming took 9 bases from V and 7 from J; bases not matched to a gene: 11. The CDR3 is made up of 15 amino acids. CDR3 bases read: TGTGCCAGTGAACTGACTAGCGGGATATTTAATGAG. This codes for CASELTSGIFNE. The CDR3 in full is CASELTSGIFNEQFF.

The CDR3: CARSRTGGRQPQHF. The sequenced part of the CDR3 DNA is TGTGCCAGAAGCCGTACAGGGGGCAGGCAGCCC. V and J are TRBV5-3 and TRBJ1-5, with 9 bases identical to TRBD1. The read ends 3 residues early relative to the CDR3; the germline J gene fills the gap. TRBV5-3 is identified as an open reading frame with a role that is uncertain. This CDR3 contains 14 residues. V lost 4 bases to trimming and J lost 7 bases; unmatched junction nucleotides: 6.

On this clone: With the read ending 3 residues before the CDR3 end, the germline J gene is used to fill in that end. The rearrangement joins TRBV6-4 to TRBJ2-7; D remains ambiguous. The CDR3 consists of 14 residues. Trimming shortened V by 7 bases and J by 3 bases, and 16 bases separated the two germline ends. From germline, CDR1 is MRHNA and CDR2 SNTAGT. CDR3 residues: CASTTRLSLYEQYF. CDR3 DNA, as far as it was read: TGTGCCAGCACCACCAGGCTTTCCCTCTACGAG.

With respect to this clone: The read halts 3 residues ahead of the CDR3 end, with the missing end drawn from the germline J gene. The chain combines TRBV7-8 with TRBJ2-3; 10 bases are shared with TRBD2. The CDR3 spans 16 residues. The germline CDR1 and CDR2 sequences are SGHVS and FQNEAQ. Trimming removed 5 bases from V and 2 bases from J; junction bases left unmatched: 7. The CDR3 reads CASSLFSGGPTDTQYF. The DNA read from the CDR3 is TGTGCCAGCAGCCTATTTAGCGGGGGGCCCACAGATACG.

Turning to this clone: The CDR3 extends 3 residues past the end of the read, so its final part is completed from the germline J gene. The chain links TRBV2 to TRBJ1-1, with D unresolved. This CDR3 spans 14 amino acids. The germline V and J ends were trimmed by 6 bases and 1 base, with 12 bases remaining between them. The germline V gene encodes CDR1 SNHLY and CDR2 FYNNEI. The chain's CDR3 is CASRGRRKNTEAFF. The covered CDR3 bases are TGTGCCAGCAGAGGGCGACGGAAGAACACTGAA. The whole variable domain, remainder taken from reference TRBV2 and TRBJ1-1, is EPEVTQTPSHQVTQMGQEVILRCVPISNHLYFYWYRQILGQKVEFLVSFYNNEISEKSEIFDDQFSVERPDGSNFTLKIRSTKLEDSAMYFCASRGRRKNTEAFFGQGTRLTVV.

In the case of this clone: The read ends 3 residues early relative to the CDR3; the germline J gene fills the gap. The chain combines TRBV13 with TRBJ1-1; maybe TRBD1 (5 bases). Germline-derived CDR1 and CDR2 are PRHDT and FYEKMQ (reference sequence). This CDR3 is built from 12 residues. V lost 5 bases and J lost 5, with 9 bases in between. CDR3 bases read: TGTGCCAGCAGCCGGGAGGGGACTGAA. This codes for CASSREGTE. The full-length CDR3 reads as CASSREGTEAFF.

On this clone: The read ends 3 residues early relative to the CDR3; the germline J gene fills the gap. The chain uses TRBV7-3 and TRBJ2-1, with D possibly matching TRBD1 (6 bases). The CDR3 loop spans 13 amino acids. The germline V gene encodes CDR1 SGHTA and CDR2 FQGTGA. Trimming cost V 6 bases and J 5 bases, with 11 bases left between them. CDR3 DNA (partial): TGTGCCAGCAGTTTTTCAGGGGACAATGAG. It yields the protein CASSFSGDNE. Given in full, the CDR3 is CASSFSGDNEQFF.

As for this clone: The read comes to an end 3 residues before the CDR3 does, leaving the germline J gene to fill in the end. The chain links TRBV19 to TRBJ1-5, with D perhaps TRBD1 (5 bases). The V end was cut by 5 bases, the J end by 6 bases, with 17 bases between. Germline V gene data show CDR1 as LNHDA and CDR2 as SQIVND (reference sequence). CDR3 length: 15 residues. The part of the CDR3 DNA that was read is TGTGCCAGTAGTCCCAGGGCTGGGGGGTTTCAGCCC. It yields the protein CASSPRAGGFQP. The whole CDR3 sequence reads CASSPRAGGFQPQHF. The full variable domain, with the rest looked up from reference TRBV19 and TRBJ1-5, is DGGITQSPKYLFRKEGQNVTLSCEQNLNHDAMYWYRQDPGQGLRLIYYSQIVNDFQKGDIAEGYSVSREKKESFPLTVTSAQKNPTAFYLCASSPRAGGFQPQHFGDGTRLSIL.

For this clone: With the read ending 3 residues before the CDR3 end, the germline J gene is used to fill in that end. The V gene is TRBV7-9, the J gene TRBJ1-1; no clear D gene. CDR3 length equals 15 residues. Germline loops: CDR1 SEHNR, CDR2 FQNEAQ (reference sequence). The CDR3 loop is CASSLVGRKTDTAFF. The sequenced part of the CDR3 DNA is TGTGCCAGCAGCTTAGTAGGCAGAAAAACAGATACG.

CDR3 residues: CASSSPGTSGTYEQYF. The DNA read from the CDR3 is TGCGCCAGCAGCTCACCCGGGACTAGCGGAACCTACGAG. This rearrangement joins TRBV5-1 to TRBJ2-7; 11 bases agree with TRBD2. The CDR3 end is not reached by the read, which stops 3 residues before it; the germline J gene fills it in. V lost 3 bases, J lost 2 bases, and 7 bases stayed unmatched. Germline V gene sequence: CDR1 SGHRS, CDR2 YFSETQ. The CDR3 consists of 16 residues.

CDR3 region: CASTGTGYYEQYF. The sequenced CDR3 bases are TGTGCCAGCACTGGGACAGGGTACTACGAG. The V call is TRBV5-6, the J call TRBJ2-7, with TRBD1 matching over 9 bases. The observed sequence ends 3 residues before the CDR3 terminus, with the missing tail filled in from the germline J gene. Trimming at V came to 6 bases and at J to 3 bases, leaving 4 bases not matched to a gene. This CDR3 region has 13 residues. The germline gives CDR1 SGHDT, CDR2 YYEEEE.

In regard to this clone: The CDR3 end falls 3 residues outside the read, so it is completed with the germline J gene. The chain recombines TRBV30 with TRBJ1-1, with D perhaps TRBD1 (5 bases). The germline V and J ends were trimmed by 7 bases and 1 base, with 19 bases remaining between them. Germline CDR1 and CDR2: GTSNPN and SVGIG (reference sequence). CDR3 length equals 15 residues. CDR3: CAFRGGRATNTEAFF. The CDR3 DNA, read in part, is TGTGCCTTCAGAGGCGGCAGGGCTACGAACACTGAA.

About this clone: The DNA ends 3 residues before the CDR3 does, and the rest of the CDR3 is filled in from the germline J gene. The rearrangement joins TRBV2 to TRBJ1-3, with 9 nucleotides matching TRBD1. The V gene's germline CDR1 is SNHLY and CDR2 FYNNEI. Trimming removed 9 bases from V and 2 bases from J; junction bases left unmatched: 2. The CDR3 length is 13 residues. CDR3 sequence reads: CARGTGTGNTIYF. CDR3 bases read: TGTGCCAGAGGGACAGGGACTGGAAACACC.

Of note for this clone: The read ends 3 residues before the CDR3 terminus; that terminus is restored from the germline J gene. V and J are TRBV7-9 and TRBJ1-2; tentatively, D is TRBD1 (6 bases). Germline CDR1 SEHNR, CDR2 FQNEAQ (reference sequence). CDR3 size: 14 residues. This chain's CDR3 is CASSLQGRENIYTF. Incomplete CDR3 DNA: TGTGCCAGCAGCCTACAGGGACGAGAAAACATC.

As to this clone: The DNA ends 3 residues before the CDR3 does, and the rest of the CDR3 is filled in from the germline J gene. V is TRBV7-8 and J is TRBJ2-5, with a tentative D call TRBD1 (5 bases). V was trimmed by 5 bases and J by 4 bases, leaving 14 bases between them. The CDR3 spans 14 residues. Germline-derived CDR1 and CDR2 are SGHVS and FQNEAQ. The covered CDR3 bases are TGTGCCAGCAGCCCCAGGGAATTCGGAGAGACC. Translation: CASSPREFGET. The entire CDR3 is CASSPREFGETQYF.

As to this clone: Coverage ceases 3 residues before the CDR3 finishes, and the germline J gene fills in the end. The J gene is TRBJ1-5, the V gene TRBV19; 7 bases agree with TRBD1. The CDR3 sequence is 15 residues long. V was clipped by 7 bases and J by 2 bases; unmatched bases: 8. Germline loops: CDR1 LNHDA, CDR2 SQIVND (reference sequence). The part of the CDR3 DNA that was read is TGTGCCAGTACCCCGACAGGGCCCCGCAATCAGCCC. It is translated as CASTPTGPRNQP. The CDR3 reads in full as CASTPTGPRNQPQHF.